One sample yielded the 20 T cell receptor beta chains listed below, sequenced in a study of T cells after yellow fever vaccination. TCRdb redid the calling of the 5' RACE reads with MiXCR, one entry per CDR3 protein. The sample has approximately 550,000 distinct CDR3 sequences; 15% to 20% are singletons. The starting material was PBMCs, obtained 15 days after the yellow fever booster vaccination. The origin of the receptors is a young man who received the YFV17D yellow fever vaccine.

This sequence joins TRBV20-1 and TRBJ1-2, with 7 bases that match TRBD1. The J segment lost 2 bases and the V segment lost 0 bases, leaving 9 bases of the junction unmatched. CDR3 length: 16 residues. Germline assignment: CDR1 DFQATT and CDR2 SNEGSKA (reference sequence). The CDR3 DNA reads TGCAGTGCTAGAGATGGTGCCAGGGGGTGGAACTATGGCTACACCTTC. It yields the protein CSARDGARGWNYGYTF.

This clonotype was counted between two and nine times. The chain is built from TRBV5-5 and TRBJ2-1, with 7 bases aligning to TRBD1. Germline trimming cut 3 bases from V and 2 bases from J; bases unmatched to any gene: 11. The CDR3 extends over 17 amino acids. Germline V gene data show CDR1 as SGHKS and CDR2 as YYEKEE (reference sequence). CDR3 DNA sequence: TGTGCCAGCAGCTCATTGGCCCCACAGGGGACCTACAATGAGCAGTTCTTC. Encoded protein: CASSSLAPQGTYNEQFF.

This CDR3 reads CSAPSGSEQFF. Written as DNA, the CDR3 is TGCAGTGCTCCGTCGGGTAGTGAGCAGTTCTTC. The rearrangement links TRBV20-1 to TRBJ2-1, with D hard to call. The CDR3 is made up of 11 amino acids. V was pared by 5 bases and J by 9 bases, with 11 bases between. Germline V gives CDR1 DFQATT, CDR2 SNEGSKA (reference sequence).

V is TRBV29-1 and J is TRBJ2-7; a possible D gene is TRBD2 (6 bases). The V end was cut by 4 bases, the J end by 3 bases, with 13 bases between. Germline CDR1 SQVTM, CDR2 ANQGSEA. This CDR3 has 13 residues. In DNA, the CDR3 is TGCAGCGTTGGCCCCGGGACTTTCTACGAGCAGTACTTC. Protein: CSVGPGTFYEQYF.

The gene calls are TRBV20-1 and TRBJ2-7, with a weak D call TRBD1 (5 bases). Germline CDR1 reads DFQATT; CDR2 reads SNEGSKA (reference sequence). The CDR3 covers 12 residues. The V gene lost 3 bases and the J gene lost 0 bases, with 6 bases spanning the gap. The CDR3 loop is CSARDTSYEQYF. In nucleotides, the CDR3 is TGCAGTGCTAGGGACACCTCCTACGAGCAGTACTTC.

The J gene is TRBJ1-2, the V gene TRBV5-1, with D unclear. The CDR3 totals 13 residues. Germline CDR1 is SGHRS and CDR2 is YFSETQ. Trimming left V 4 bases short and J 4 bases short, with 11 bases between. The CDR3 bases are TGCGCCAGCAGCAATGACCCCTCCTATGGCTACACCTTC. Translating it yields CASSNDPSYGYTF.

The CDR3 nucleotides read TGTGCCAGCAGCCAAGATCGGGGAGCCCAGTTCTTC. Residues: CASSQDRGAQFF. The gene calls are TRBV14 and TRBJ2-1, with a weak D call TRBD2 (5 bases). The CDR3 covers 12 residues. Deletions cut 0 bases from V and 13 bases from J, with 10 bases between. Looked up from germline, CDR1 is SGHDN and CDR2 is FVKESK.

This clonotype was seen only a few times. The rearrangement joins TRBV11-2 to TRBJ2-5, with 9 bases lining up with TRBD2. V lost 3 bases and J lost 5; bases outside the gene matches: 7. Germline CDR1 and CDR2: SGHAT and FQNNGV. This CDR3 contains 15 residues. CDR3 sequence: CASSLTSGEWETQYF. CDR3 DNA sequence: TGTGCCAGCAGCTTGACTAGCGGTGAATGGGAGACCCAGTACTTC.

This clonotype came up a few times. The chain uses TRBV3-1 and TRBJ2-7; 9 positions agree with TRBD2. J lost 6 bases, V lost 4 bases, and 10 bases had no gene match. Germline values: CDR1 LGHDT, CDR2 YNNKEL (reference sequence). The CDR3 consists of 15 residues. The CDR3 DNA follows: TGTGCCAGCAGCCGCCCAACGGGACTAGCATCCGAGCAGTACTTC. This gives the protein CASSRPTGLASEQYF.

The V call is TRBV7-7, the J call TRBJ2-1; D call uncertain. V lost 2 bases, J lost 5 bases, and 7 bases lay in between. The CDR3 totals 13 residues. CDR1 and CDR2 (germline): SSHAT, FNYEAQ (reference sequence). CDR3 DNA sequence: TGTGCCAGCAGCTTAAGCATAAACAATGAGCAGTTCTTC. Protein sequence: CASSLSINNEQFF.

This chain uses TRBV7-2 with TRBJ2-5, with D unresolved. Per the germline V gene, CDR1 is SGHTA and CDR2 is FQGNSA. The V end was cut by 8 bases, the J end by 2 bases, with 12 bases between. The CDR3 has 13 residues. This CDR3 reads CASLEPTQETQYF. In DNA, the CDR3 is TGTGCCAGCCTCGAGCCCACACAAGAGACCCAGTACTTC.

CDR3 coding DNA: TGCGCCAGCAGCCAAGCGCGCGGACTGGGTACCGGGGAGCTGTTTTTT. It translates to CASSQARGLGTGELFF. The chain carries TRBV4-3 and TRBJ2-2; D is perhaps TRBD2 (5 bases). Germline CDR1 LGHNA, CDR2 YSLEER. The CDR3 length is 16 residues. V shed 1 base and J shed 5 bases, with 14 bases lying between them.

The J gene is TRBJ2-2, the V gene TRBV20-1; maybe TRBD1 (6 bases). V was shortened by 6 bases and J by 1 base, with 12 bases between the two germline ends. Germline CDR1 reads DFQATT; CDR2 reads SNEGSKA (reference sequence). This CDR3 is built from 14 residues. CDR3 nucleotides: TGCAGTGCCCCAAGGACAGAGAACACCGGGGAGCTGTTTTTT. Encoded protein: CSAPRTENTGELFF.

In DNA, the CDR3 is TGTGCCAGCAGCTTAAGCCAGGGCTCCTACAATGAGCAGTTCTTC. Encoded protein: CASSLSQGSYNEQFF. The V and J genes are TRBV7-2 and TRBJ2-1, with a tentative D call TRBD1 (5 bases). The CDR3 totals 15 residues. With 2 bases removed from V and 0 bases from J, the gap between germline ends came to 8 bases. The germline V gene encodes CDR1 SGHTA and CDR2 FQGNSA.

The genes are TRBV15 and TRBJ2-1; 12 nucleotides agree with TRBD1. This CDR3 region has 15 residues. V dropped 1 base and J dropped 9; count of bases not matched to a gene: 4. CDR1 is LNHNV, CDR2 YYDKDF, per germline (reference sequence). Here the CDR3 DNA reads TGTGCCACCAGCAGAGCCGGGACAGGGGGCGCTGAGCAGTTCTTC. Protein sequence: CATSRAGTGGAEQFF.

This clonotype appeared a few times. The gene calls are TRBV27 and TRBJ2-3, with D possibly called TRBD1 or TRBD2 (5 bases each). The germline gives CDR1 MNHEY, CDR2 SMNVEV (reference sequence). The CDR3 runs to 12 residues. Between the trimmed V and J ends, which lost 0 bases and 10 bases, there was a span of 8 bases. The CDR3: CASSLSRGAQYF. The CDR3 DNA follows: TGTGCCAGCAGTTTATCGAGAGGGGCGCAGTATTTT.

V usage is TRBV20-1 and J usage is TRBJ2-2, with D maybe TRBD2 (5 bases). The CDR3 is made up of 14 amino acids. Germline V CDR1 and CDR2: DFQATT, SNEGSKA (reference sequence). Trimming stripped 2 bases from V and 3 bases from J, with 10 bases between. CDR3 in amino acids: CSARTSGYTGELFF. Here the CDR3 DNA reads TGCAGTGCTAGAACCAGCGGATACACCGGGGAGCTGTTTTTT.

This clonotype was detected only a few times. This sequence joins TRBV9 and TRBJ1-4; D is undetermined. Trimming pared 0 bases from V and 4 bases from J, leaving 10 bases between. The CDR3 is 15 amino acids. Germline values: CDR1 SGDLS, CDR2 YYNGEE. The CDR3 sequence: CASSVDVTFNEKLFF. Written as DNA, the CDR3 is TGTGCCAGCAGCGTAGACGTCACCTTTAATGAAAAACTGTTTTTT.

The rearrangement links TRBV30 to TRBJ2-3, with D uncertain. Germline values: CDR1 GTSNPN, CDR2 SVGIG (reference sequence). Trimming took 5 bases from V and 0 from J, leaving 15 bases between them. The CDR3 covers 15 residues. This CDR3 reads CAWGELAHSTDTQYF. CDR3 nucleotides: TGTGCCTGGGGCGAGCTGGCACACAGCACAGATACGCAGTATTTT.

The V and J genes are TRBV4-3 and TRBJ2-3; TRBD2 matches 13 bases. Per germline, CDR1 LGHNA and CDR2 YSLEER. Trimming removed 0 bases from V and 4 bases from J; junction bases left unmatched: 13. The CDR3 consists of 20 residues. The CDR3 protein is CASSQDLDRTGLAGADTQYF. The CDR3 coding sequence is TGCGCCAGCAGCCAAGACCTAGACCGGACCGGACTAGCGGGAGCAGATACGCAGTATTTT.